This T cell receptor (beta chain) was profiled in a study of T cells in Graves' hyperthyroidism and ophthalmopathy. What was amplified from RNA transcripts were TCR beta CDR3 regions. HTBI primers drove first-round RT-PCR of the TCR CDR3. TCRdb re-analysed the multiplex PCR reads in MiXCR, keeping a single row per CDR3 protein. The profile shows some 340,000 distinct CDR3 sequences, around 15% of them singletons. Trimming removed 0 bases from V and 9 bases from J, with 6 bases in between. Germline V gene sequence: CDR1 DFQATT, CDR2 SNEGSKA (reference sequence). The CDR3 covers 10 residues. Uncontrolled infection, other autoimmune disease, pregnancy or lactation excluded patients. The authors took PBMCs from roughly 9.3 ml fresh peripheral blood.

Sequencing was carried out using blood. This sequence was found in a woman aged 40-49 years with Graves' ophthalmopathy. The gene calls are TRBV20-1 and TRBJ2-7, with D hard to call. In DNA form, the CDR3 reads TGCAGTGCTAGAGAGGCCGGGCAGTACTTC. It translates to CSAREAGQYF.